This TCR beta chain was sequenced in a study of blood T cell repertoires in COVID-19 (dated by TCRdb to the early 2020s). For the study in its entirety: Collaborator samples came from the United States, Italy and Spain and covered acute and convalescent phases of COVID-19. The material from the prospective study consisted of cDNA or gDNA derived from T cells, B-cell-depleted T cells, or PBMCs. Subjects who had been exposed to COVID-19, were actively infected with it, or had recovered from it provided the deeply sampled blood TCRbeta repertoires that made up the dataset. The repertoires were released in a freely available public database intended as a resource for research on the immune response to SARS-CoV-2. Samples came from the ongoing ImmuneRACE study (first 160 participants) plus 1,254 subjects from 6 global collaborators. A de-identified subject ID, COVID-19 status, age in years and sex were almost always included in the sample metadata. Where HLA class I and class II types were available, the types were taken from metadata supplied by the sample provider, not from assay-based typing.

Regarding this clone: What antigen it recognizes has not been identified. Base qualities are not provided; no much larger clone lies one nucleotide away.

Whole blood was collected in K2EDTA tubes by collaborating institutions according to the institutions' own protocols. For TCRbeta analysis, collaborators shipped samples as frozen whole blood, isolated PBMCs, or DNA extracted from either of those sample types. What the work shows at the level of the full study, not this receptor alone: How much clinical and demographic metadata was included differed by source and by participant, and the metadata was provided uncurated.

TCRbeta CDR3 regions were amplified from genomic DNA using the immunoSEQ Assay, a bias-controlled multiplex PCR. Under the source paper's analysis protocol: The number of nucleated cells in each sample was estimated by amplification of reference gene primers within the assay. To quantify the absolute abundance of each unique TCRbeta CDR3 rearrangement, sequence reads were collapsed and filtered. For each sample, productive Simpson clonality was calculated as the square root of Simpson's diversity index across productive rearrangements. The table was pulled from immuneACCESS by TCRdb, which kept in-frame rearrangements only. Such tables lose some clones; where checked, under half of the loss comes from unresolved V genes, and the rest has no known cause. That table furnishes V, J and clone size, whereas the DNA furnished D and trimming. Counted in this sample were roughly 230,000 clones; about 86% of them appeared once. Roughly 8.7% of the sample goes to the ten largest clones.

The germline V and J ends show losses of 5 bases and 4 bases respectively, and no gene match explains 2 bases of the junction. The germline V gene (reference sequence) specifies LNHDA as CDR1 and SQIVND as CDR2. The CDR3 runs 13 residues from the cysteine to the phenylalanine. Only the CDR3 portion is preserved as DNA: 39 bases, with reading frame beginning at the first base. The sample was peripheral blood. This receptor chain uses TRBV19 and TRBJ1-2, and TRBD1 aligns with 9 junction nucleotides. This receptor was obtained from a middle-aged man with active or convalescent COVID-19. The nucleotides are TGTGCCAGTAGTGCGGACAGGGGCTATGGCTACACCTTC. It encodes CASSADRGYGYTF.